This T cell receptor beta chain originates from a study of monozygotic twins with inflammatory bowel disease. This CDR3 has 15 residues. Germline assignment: CDR1 SGHRS and CDR2 YFSETQ. With respect to this clonotype: Its antigen is unknown.

Whole-study findings and limits: Individual T cell subtypes were not distinguishable. Repertoire similarity did not separate concordant from discordant twins, possibly from limited power.

Researchers used template switching to add UMIs featuring a 6-nucleotide sample barcode. Using the 5' RACE reads, TCRdb records one entry per CDR3 protein without DNA. Seen in this sample are some 400,000 distinct CDR3 sequences; the ten most common clones hold roughly 2.3%. Sequencing input: blood. This TCR was recovered from a human donor with ulcerative colitis or Crohn's disease, or a healthy co-twin of an affected twin (not recorded which). V and J are TRBV5-1 and TRBJ1-5. The CDR3: CASSLGHGSNQPQHF.